This entry is about one T cell receptor beta chain. This sample is drawn from a study of graft-versus-host responses after intestinal transplantation. Method: immunoSEQ multiplex PCR; TCRdb's copy keeps in-frame clones and lacks some. This sample has about 27,000 clones, with more than 85% found just once. The germline V gene encodes CDR1 SGHRS and CDR2 YFSETQ. The CDR3 runs 13 residues. Trimming took off 1 base at V and 8 bases at J, with 12 bases between the two ends. The receptor's source is a human patient who received an intestinal transplant, so some T cells may come from the graft donor. The rearrangement links TRBV5-1 to TRBJ1-1; D is ambiguous. The sequencing here drew on PBMCs, taken 18 days after transplant. The CDR3 bases are TGCGCCAGCAGCTTGTGGTCAGGAAACGAAGCTTTCTTT. Its protein product is CASSLWSGNEAFF.